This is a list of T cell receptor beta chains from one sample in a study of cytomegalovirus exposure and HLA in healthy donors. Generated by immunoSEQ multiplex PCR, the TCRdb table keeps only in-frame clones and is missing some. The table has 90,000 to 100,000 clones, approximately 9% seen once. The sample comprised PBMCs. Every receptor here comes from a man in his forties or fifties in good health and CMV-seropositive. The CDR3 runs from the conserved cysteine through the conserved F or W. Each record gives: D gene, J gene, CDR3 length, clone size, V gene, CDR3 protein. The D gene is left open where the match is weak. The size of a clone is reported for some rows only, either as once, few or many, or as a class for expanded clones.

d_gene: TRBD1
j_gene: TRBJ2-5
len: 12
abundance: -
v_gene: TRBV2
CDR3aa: CASSSGTGQGYF

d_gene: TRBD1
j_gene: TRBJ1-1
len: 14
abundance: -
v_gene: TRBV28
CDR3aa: CASSLTGGVTEAFF

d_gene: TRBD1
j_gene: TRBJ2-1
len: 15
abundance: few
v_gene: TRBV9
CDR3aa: CASSVRDRGNNEQFF

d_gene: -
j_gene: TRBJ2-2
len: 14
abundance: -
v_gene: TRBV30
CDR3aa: CAWRVSLNTGELFF

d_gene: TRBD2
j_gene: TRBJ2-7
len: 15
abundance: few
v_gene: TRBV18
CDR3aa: CASSAGTSILYEQYF

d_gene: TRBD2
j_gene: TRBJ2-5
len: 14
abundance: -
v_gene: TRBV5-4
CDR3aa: CASSSAGGGETQYF

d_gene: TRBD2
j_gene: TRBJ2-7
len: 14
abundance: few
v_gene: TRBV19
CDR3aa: CASSSAGAPYEQYF

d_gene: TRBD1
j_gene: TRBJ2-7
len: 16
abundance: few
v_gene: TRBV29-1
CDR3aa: CSVRSWTGRPGDEQYF

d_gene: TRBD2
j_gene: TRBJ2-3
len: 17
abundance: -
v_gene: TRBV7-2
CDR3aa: CASSPEGLARFTDTQYF

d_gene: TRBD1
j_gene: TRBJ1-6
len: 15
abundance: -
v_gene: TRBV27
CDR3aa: CASSIRDSYNSPLHF

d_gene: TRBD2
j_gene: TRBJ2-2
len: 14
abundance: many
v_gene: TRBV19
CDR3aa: CASSASGSSGELFF

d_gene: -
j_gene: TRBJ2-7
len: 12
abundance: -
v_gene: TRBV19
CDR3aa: CASSVSAYEQYF

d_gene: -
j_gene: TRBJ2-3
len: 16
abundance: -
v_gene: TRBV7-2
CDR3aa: CASSLGGSSGTDTQYF

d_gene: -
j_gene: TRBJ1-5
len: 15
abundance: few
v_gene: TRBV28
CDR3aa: CASSFLQGVHQPQHF

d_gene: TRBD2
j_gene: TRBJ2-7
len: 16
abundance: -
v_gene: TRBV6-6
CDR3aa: CASSSFEGREGYEQYF

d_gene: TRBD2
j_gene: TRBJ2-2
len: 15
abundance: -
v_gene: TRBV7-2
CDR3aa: CASSLTSGRSGELFF

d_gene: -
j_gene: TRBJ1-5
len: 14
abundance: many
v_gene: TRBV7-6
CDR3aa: CASSLQTGNQPQHF

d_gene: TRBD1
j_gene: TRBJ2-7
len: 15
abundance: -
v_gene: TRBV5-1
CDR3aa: CASSTGTGARYEQYF

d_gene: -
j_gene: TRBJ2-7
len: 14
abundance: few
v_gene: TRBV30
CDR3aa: CAWSVGARSYEQYF

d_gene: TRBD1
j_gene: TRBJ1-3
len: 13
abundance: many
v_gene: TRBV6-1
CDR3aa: CAGGQTSGNTIYF

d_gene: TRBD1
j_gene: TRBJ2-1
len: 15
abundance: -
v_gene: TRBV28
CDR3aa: CASNPGTGGYNEQFF

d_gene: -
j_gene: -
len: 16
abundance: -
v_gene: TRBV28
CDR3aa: CASSNGLRISSYEQYF

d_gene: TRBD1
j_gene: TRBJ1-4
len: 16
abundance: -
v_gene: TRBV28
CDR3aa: CASSSQGQRLNEKLFF

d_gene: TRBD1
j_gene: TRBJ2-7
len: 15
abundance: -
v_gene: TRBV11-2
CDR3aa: CASSGLRDRGYEQYF

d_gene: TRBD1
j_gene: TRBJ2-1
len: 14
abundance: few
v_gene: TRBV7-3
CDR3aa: CASSSPGQYNEQFF

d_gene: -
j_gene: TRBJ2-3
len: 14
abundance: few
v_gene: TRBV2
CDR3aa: CASSEALSTDTQYF

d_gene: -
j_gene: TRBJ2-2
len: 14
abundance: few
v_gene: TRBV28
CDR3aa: CASSMAGNTGELFF

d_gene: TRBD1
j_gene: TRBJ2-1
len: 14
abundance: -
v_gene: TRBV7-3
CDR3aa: CASSRGTGGNEQFF

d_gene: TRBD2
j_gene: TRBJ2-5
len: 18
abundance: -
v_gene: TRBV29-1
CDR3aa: CSVEKRASGSISWETQYF

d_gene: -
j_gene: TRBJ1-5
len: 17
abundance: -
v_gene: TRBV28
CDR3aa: CASSLYSSPTINQPQHF

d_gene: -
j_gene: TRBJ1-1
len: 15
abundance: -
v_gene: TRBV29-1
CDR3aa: CSAVSVAGGNTEAFF

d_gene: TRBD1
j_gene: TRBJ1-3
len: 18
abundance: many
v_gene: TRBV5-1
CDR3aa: CASSLTTGTGNAGNTIYF

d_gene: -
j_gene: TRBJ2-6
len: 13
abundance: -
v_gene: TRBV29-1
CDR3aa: CSVGRAGANVLTF

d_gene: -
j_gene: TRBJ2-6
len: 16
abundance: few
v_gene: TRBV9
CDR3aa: CASSAQGPSGANVLTF

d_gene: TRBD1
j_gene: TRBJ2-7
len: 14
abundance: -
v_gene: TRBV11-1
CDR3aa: CASSLGQPSHEQYF

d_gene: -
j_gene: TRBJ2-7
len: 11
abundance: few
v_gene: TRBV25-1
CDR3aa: CASSGLGLQYF

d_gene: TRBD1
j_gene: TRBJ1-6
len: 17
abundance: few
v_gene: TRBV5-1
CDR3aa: CASSSEGQGAINSPLHF

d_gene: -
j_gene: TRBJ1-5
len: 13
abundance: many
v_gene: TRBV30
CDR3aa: CAWSQDSNQPQHF

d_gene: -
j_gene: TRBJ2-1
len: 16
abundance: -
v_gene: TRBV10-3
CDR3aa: CAIRDSARSSYNEQFF

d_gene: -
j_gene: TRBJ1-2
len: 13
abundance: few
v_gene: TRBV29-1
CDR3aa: CSVGPQGGYGYTF

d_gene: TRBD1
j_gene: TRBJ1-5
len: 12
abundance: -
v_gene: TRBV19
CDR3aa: CASSIGQGPQHF

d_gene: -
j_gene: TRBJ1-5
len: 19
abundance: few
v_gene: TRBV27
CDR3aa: CASSLSSGGHWNSNQPQHF

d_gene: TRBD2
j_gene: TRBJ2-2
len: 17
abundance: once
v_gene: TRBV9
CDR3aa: CASSVATGTRYTGELFF

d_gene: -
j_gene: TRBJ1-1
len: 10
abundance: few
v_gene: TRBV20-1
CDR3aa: CSALRIAAFF

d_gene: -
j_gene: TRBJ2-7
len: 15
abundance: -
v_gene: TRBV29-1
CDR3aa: CSVRFGLLYSYEQYF

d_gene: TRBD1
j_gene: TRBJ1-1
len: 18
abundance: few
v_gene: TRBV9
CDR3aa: CASSVSGQGMIGNTEAFF

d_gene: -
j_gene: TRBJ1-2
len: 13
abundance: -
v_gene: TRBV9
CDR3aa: CASSETGRYGYTF

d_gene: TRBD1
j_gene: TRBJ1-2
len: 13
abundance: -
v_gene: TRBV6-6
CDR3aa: CASSTADRPGYTF

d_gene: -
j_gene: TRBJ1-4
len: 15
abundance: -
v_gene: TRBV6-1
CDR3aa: CASSGGHRGSEKLFF

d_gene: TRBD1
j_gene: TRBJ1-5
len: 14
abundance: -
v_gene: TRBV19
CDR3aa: CASSMGTANQPQHF

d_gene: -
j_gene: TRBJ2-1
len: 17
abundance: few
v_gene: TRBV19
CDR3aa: CASSPHPPGGSYNEQFF

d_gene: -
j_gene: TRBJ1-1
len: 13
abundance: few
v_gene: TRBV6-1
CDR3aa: CASSVRRDTEAFF

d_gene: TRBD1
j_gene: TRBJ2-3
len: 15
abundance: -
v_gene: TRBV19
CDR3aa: CASNMRQGIADTQYF

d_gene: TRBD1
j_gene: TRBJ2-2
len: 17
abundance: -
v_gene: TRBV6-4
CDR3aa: CASSAYPQGQNTGELFF

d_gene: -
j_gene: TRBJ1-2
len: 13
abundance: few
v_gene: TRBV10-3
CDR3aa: CAISVSSSRGYTF

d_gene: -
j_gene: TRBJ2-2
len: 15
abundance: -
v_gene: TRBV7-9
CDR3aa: CASSFQAMNTGELFF

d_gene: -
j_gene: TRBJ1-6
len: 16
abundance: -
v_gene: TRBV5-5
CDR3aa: CASSLRAGQENSPLHF

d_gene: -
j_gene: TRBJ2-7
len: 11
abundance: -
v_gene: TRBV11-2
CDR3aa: CASSFRYEQYF

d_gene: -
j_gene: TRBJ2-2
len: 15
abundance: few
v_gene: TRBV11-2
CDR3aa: CASSLQGGHTGELFF

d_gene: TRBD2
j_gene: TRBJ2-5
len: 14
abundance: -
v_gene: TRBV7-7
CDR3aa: CASSPTSGMETQYF